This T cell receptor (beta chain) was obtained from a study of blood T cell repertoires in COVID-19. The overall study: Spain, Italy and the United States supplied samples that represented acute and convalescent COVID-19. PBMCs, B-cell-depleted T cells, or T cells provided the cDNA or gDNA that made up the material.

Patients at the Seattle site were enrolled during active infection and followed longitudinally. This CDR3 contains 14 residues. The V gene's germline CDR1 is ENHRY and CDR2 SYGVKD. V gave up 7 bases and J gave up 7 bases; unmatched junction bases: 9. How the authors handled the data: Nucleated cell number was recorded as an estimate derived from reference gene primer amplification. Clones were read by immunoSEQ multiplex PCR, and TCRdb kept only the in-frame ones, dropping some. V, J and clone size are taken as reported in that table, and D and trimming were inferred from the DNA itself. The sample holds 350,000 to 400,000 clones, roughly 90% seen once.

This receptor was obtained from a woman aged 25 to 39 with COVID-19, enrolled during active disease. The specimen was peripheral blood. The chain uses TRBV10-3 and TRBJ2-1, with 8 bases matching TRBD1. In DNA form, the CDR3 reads TGTGCCATCAAAGAAGGGACAGGCTTTAATGAGCAGTTCTTC. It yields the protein CAIKEGTGFNEQFF.